The present entry profiles one T cell receptor (beta chain) with its context. Its antigen remains unidentified. The data derive from a study of shared clonotypes between healthy human individuals. Study overall: CD4 naive and memory got three plates each, CD8 naive two, CD8 memory one. Whole-study findings and limits: Shared clonotypes across all four donors exceeded non-shared ones in generation probability. The study found about 5% of naive CD4 clonotypes shared across several donors.

The naive CD8 subset, CD45RO-negative cells positively selected for CCR7, excluded terminally differentiated effector memory CD45RA+ cells. The germline CDR1 and CDR2 sequences are MNHNS and SASEGT. The V end was cut by 6 bases, the J end by 0 bases, with 12 bases between. CDR3 length: 14 residues. Authors' analysis steps: Junction-only immunoSEQ data arrived without quality scores, meaning filtering differed. Assay: immunoSEQ multiplex PCR; the TCRdb copy retains only in-frame clones and omits some. D and trimming were read from the DNA, whereas the V and J calls and clone size are those reported in that table. The repertoire has millions of clones, less than 95% of them found once; the top ten carry 0.85% to 1.2%.

The rearrangement links TRBV6-1 to TRBJ2-7; a weak D match, TRBD1 (6 bases). Material: naive CD8+ T cells sorted from blood. The TCR sequence derives from a man aged 18 to 30 in good health. In DNA, the CDR3 is TGTGCCAGCAGGGACAGACGGCTCTCCTACGAGCAGTACTTC. Translating gives CASRDRRLSYEQYF.